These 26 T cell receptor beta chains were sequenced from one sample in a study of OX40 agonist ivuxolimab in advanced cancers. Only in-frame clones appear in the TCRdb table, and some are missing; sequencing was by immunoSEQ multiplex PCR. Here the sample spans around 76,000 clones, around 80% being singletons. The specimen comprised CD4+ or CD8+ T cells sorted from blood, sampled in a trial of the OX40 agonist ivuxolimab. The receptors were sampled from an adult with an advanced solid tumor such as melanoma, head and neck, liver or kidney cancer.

CDR3 protein: CAWSGGGLSGANVLTF. Written as DNA, the CDR3 is TGTGCCTGGAGTGGAGGGGGACTCTCTGGGGCCAACGTCCTGACTTTC. This chain links TRBV30 with TRBJ2-6; either TRBD1 or TRBD2 may supply D (6 bases each). The germline gives CDR1 GTSNPN, CDR2 SVGIG (reference sequence). V was shortened by 1 base and J by 0 bases, with 10 bases between the two germline ends. The CDR3 is 16 amino acids.

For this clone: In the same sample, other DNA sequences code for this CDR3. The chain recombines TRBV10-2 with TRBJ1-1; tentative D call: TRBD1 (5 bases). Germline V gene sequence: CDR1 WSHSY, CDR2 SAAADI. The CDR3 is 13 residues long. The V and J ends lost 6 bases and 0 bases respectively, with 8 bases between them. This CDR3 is CASRGTVNTEAFF. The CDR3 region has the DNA TGCGCCAGCAGAGGGACGGTGAACACTGAAGCTTTCTTT.

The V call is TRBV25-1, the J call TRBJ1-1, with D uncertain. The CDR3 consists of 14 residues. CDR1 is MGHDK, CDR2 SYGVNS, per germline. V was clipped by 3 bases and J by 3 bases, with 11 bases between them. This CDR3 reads CASSDFGQDTEAFF. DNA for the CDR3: TGTGCCAGCAGTGATTTCGGCCAGGACACTGAAGCTTTCTTT.

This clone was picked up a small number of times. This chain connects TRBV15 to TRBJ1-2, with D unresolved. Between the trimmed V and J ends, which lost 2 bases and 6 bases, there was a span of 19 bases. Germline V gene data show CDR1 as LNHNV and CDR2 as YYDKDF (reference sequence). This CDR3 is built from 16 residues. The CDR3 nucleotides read TGTGCCACCAGCAGAACCGACATAGGGCGAACCAATGGCTACACCTTC. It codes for CATSRTDIGRTNGYTF.

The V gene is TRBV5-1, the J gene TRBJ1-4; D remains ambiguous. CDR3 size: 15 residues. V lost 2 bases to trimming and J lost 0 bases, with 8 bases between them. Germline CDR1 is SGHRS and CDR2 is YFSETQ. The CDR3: CASSFEPATNEKLFF. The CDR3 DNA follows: TGCGCCAGCAGCTTCGAACCGGCAACTAATGAAAAACTGTTTTTT.

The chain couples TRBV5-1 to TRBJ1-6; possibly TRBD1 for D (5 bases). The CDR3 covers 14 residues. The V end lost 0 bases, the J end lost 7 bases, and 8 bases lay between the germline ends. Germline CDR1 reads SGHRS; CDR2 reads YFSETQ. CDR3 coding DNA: TGCGCCAGCAGCTTGGAGGGGTGGAATTCACCCCTCCACTTT. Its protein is CASSLEGWNSPLHF. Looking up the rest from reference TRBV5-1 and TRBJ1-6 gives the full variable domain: KAGVTQTPRYLIKTRGQQVTLSCSPISGHRSVSWYQQTPGQGLQFLFEYFSETQRNKGNFPGRFSGRQFSNSRSEMNVSTLELGDSALYLCASSLEGWNSPLHFGNGTRLTVT.

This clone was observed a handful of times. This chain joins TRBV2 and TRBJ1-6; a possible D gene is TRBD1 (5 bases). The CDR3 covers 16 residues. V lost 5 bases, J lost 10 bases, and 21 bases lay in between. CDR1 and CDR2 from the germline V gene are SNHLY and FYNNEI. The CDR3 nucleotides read TGTGCCAGCAGTCTCACGGAAGGGACGGCGGGCTCACCCCTCCACTTT. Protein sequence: CASSLTEGTAGSPLHF.

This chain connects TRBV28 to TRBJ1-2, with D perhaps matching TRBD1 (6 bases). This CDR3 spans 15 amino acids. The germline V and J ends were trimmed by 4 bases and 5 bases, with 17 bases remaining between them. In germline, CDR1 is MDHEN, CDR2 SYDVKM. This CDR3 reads CASSSPTGGAYGYTF. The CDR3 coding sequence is TGTGCCAGCAGTTCTCCAACTGGGGGCGCATATGGCTACACCTTC.

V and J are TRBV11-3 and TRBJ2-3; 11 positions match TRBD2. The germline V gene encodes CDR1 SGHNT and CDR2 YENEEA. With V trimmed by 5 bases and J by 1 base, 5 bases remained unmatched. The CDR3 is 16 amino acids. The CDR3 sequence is CASSPGTSGRTDTQYF. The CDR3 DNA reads TGTGCCAGCAGCCCCGGGACTAGCGGCCGCACAGATACGCAGTATTTT.

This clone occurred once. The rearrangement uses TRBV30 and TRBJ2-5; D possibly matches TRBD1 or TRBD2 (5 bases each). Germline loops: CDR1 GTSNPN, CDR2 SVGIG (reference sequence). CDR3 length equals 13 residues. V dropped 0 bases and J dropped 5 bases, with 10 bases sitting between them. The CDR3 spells CAWSVRGVETQYF. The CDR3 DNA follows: TGTGCCTGGAGTGTGAGAGGGGTTGAGACCCAGTACTTC.

DNA of the CDR3: TGCAGCGTTGAACCGGGGGGGTGGACTGAAGCTTTCTTT. The encoded protein is CSVEPGGWTEAFF. The chain links TRBV29-1 to TRBJ1-1; maybe TRBD1 (5 bases). This CDR3 spans 13 amino acids. Trimming removed 2 bases from V and 5 bases from J, with 12 bases in between. Germline CDR1 SQVTM, CDR2 ANQGSEA.

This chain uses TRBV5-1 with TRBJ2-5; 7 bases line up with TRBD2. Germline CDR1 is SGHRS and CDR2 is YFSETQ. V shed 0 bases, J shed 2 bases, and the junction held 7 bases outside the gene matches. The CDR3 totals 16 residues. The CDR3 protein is CASSLAGASGQETQYF. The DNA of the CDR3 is TGCGCCAGCAGCTTGGCCGGGGCTAGCGGACAAGAGACCCAGTACTTC.

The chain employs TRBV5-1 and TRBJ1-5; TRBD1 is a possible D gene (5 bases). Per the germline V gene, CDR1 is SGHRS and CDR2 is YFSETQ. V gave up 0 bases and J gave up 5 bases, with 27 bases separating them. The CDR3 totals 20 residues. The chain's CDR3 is CASSLALDSGTPAGHQPQHF. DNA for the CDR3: TGCGCCAGCAGCTTGGCCCTCGATTCCGGGACGCCGGCTGGCCATCAGCCCCAGCATTTT. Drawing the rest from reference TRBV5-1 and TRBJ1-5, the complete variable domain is KAGVTQTPRYLIKTRGQQVTLSCSPISGHRSVSWYQQTPGQGLQFLFEYFSETQRNKGNFPGRFSGRQFSNSRSEMNVSTLELGDSALYLCASSLALDSGTPAGHQPQHFGDGTRLSIL.

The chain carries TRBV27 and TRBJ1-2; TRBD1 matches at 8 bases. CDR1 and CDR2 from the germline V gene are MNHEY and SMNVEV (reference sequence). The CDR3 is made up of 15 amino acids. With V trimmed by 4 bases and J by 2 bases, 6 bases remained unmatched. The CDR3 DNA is TGTGCCAGCAGTTCCGCAGGGGGCGGAAACTATGGCTACACCTTC. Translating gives CASSSAGGGNYGYTF.

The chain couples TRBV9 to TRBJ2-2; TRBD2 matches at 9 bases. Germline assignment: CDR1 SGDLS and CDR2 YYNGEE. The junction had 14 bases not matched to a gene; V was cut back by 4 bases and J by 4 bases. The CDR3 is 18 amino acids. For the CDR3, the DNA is TGTGCCAGCAGCCCTCATAGCGGGGGAACCACTAGCACCGGGGAGCTGTTTTTT. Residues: CASSPHSGGTTSTGELFF.

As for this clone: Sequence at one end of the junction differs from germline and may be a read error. This CDR3 reads CASSPGRAAEAFF. Here the CDR3 DNA reads TGTGCCAGCTCACCGGGCAGGGCAGCTGAGGCTTTCTTT. This chain links TRBV18 with TRBJ1-1; a possible D gene is TRBD1 (5 bases). Germline V lookup: CDR1 KGHSH, CDR2 LQKENI. The CDR3 runs to 13 residues.

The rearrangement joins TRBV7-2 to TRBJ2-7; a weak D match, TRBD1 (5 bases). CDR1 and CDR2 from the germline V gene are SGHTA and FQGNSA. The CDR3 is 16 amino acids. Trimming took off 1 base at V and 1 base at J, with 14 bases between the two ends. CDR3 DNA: TGTGCCAGCAGCTTAGTGTCAGGGCCGAGTTCCTACGAGCAGTACTTC. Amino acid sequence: CASSLVSGPSSYEQYF.

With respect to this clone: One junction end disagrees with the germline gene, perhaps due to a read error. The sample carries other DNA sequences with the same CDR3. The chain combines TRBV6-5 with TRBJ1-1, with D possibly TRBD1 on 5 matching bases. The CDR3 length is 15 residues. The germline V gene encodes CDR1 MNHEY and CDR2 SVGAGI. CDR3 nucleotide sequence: TGTGCCAGCAGTTACTCTGCTGGGGCGATCCTTGAAGCTTTTTTT. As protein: CASSYSAGAILEAFF.

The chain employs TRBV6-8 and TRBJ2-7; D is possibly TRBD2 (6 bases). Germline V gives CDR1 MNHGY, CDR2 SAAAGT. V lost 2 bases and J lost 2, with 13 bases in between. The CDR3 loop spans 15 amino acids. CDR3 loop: CASSYRGIGTYEQYF. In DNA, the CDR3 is TGTGCCAGCAGTTACCGGGGGATAGGGACCTACGAGCAGTACTTC.

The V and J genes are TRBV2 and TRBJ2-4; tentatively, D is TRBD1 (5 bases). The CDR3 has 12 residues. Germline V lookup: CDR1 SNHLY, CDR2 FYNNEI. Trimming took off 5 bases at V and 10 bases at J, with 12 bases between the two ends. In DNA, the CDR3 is TGTGCCAGCAGTCCAGGGTTGGGAATTCAGTACTTC. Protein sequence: CASSPGLGIQYF.

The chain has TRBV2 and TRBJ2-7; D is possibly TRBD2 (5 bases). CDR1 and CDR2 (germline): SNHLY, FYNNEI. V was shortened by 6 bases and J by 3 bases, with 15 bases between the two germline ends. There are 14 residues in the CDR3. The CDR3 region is CASSGMGPFYEQYF. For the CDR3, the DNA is TGTGCCAGCAGCGGGATGGGCCCCTTCTACGAGCAGTACTTC.

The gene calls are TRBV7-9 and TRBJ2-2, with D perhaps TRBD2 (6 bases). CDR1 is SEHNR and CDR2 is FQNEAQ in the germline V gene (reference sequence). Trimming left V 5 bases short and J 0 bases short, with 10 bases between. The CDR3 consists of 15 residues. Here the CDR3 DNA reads TGTGCCAGCAGCCCGGGAGAATCGAACACCGGGGAGCTGTTTTTT. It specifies CASSPGESNTGELFF.

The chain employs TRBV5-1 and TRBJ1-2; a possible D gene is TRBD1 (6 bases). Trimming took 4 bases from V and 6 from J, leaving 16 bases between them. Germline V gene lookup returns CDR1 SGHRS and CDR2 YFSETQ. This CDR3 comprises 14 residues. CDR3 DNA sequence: TGCGCCAGCAGCCCGGAGACAGGATGGGATGGCTACACCTTC. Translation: CASSPETGWDGYTF.

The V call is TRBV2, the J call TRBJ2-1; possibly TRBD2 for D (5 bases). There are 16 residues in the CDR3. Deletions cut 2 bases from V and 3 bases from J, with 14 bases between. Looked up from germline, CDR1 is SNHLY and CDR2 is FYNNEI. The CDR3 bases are TGTGCCAGCAGTGAAAGAGGCCTAGCTTTCTACAATGAGCAGTTCTTC. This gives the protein CASSERGLAFYNEQFF.

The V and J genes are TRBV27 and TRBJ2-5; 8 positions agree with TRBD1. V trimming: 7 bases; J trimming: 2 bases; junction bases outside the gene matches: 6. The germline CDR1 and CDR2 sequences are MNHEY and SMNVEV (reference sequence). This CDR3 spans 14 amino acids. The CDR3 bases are TGTGCCAGCATCATCGGACAGGGACAAGAGACCCAGTACTTC. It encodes CASIIGQGQETQYF.

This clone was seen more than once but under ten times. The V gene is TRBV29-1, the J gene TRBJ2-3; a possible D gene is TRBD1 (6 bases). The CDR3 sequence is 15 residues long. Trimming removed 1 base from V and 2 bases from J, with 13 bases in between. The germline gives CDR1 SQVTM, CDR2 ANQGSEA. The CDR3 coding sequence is TGCAGCGTTGAAGCAGGGGCAGCTACCACAGATACGCAGTATTTT. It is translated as CSVEAGAATTDTQYF.